This entry features one T cell receptor (beta chain) sequence. This clonotype was seen more than once but under ten times. Its antigen target is currently unknown. An end of the junction does not agree with germline; a read error may underlie this. This entry is derived from a study of regulatory T cells in long-lasting Graves disease (dated by TCRdb to 2020 to 2022). As for the study more broadly: Persistent Graves' disease meant more than 5 years of antithyroid drug treatment with TSH receptor autoantibodies that stayed positive. The study took place in China and was registered as a clinical trial. A total of about 33 samples underwent TCR sequencing: approximately 13 from persistent and approximately 20 from newly diagnosed Graves' disease patients. Peripheral blood TCR sequencing and RNA sequencing compared persistent Graves' disease patients with newly diagnosed Graves' disease patients. Antithyroid drugs had been taken for approximately 10 years on average by persistent Graves' disease patients in the clinical cohort.

Broad study findings and their caveats: Preferential use of TRBV28, TRBJ1-2 and TRBJ2-5 was observed in persistent disease, whereas TRBV20-1 and TRBJ2-1 were favored in newly diagnosed disease. Only peripheral blood was studied, because thyroid tissue, the primary lesion, was inaccessible. Lower TCR Shannon entropy and fewer highly expanded clones were observed in persistent Graves' disease patients than in newly diagnosed patients, which suggested clonal expansion. Sequencing and analysis were limited to the TCR beta chain. Persistent patients shared more public clonotypes among themselves (fewer than 3,000) than newly diagnosed patients did (roughly 920). The authors noted that the small sample size was a limitation that may lower accuracy.

The library was built by means of multiplex PCR. Sequencing used an Illumina HiSeq 4000. CDR3 regions were amplified by Arm-PCR with iRepertoire HTBI primers to construct TCR beta libraries. Before sequencing, the PCR products went through gel purification. As for the original processing: Gene usage analysis of CDR3 amino acid clonotypes used the roughly 60 TRBV and some 13 TRBJ segments found across samples. COPE and FqMerger were used to merge the filtered high-quality paired reads into contigs. BLAST was used to align contigs to IMGT TRBV, TRBD and TRBJ reference genes, with CDR3 defined following IMGT. Clonotypes above 0.1% frequency were classified as highly expanded clones. Shannon entropy was used to measure repertoire diversity, and the Gini coefficient was used to measure V-J evenness. Public clonotypes were defined as clonotypes shared by more than one individual. TCRdb handled the public reads itself, with Q25 trimming in fastp and clone calling in MiXCR, and kept productive beta chains. Rows are unified per CDR3 protein, each entry keeping the most common DNA and genes. The V and J calls here are based on TCRdb, not the publication. Within this sample are about 290,000 distinct CDR3 sequences, with 22% of them counted one time only. The top ten clonotypes cover roughly three fifths of the sample.

The sample's time point label, in plain terms: persistent/refractory GD, antithyroid drugs over 5 years with positive TRAb. For both TCR sequencing and RNA sequencing, RNA was extracted from PBMCs in TRIzol. The diagnosis of Graves' disease followed American Thyroid Association guidelines. Patients for the study were recruited at an endocrinology department in Xi'an, China. From each patient, around 8.3 milliliters of peripheral blood was collected into an EDTA anticoagulant tube. Ficoll Paque Plus density gradient separation was used to isolate PBMCs, and no further T cell sorting was done. An Agilent 2100 Bioanalyzer and agarose gel were used to check RNA quality, while a NanoDrop 2000 measured RNA concentration. The germline V gene (reference sequence) yields SEHNR for CDR1 and FQNEAQ for CDR2. The CDR3 numbers 12 residues from cysteine through phenylalanine. The read is trimmed to its CDR3 DNA, 36 bases read in frame from base 1.

The TCR was taken from a female donor with Graves disease. The chain was built from TRBV7-9 and TRBJ1-4, with the D gene not confidently named. This specimen consisted of peripheral blood mononuclear cells (PBMCs), obtained when the disease was refractory, from a patient treated with antithyroid drugs. The sequenced DNA is TGTGCCAGCAGCCTCCCCCCGGGCCAGTTGTCTTTT. Translated, it reads CASSLPPGQLSF.